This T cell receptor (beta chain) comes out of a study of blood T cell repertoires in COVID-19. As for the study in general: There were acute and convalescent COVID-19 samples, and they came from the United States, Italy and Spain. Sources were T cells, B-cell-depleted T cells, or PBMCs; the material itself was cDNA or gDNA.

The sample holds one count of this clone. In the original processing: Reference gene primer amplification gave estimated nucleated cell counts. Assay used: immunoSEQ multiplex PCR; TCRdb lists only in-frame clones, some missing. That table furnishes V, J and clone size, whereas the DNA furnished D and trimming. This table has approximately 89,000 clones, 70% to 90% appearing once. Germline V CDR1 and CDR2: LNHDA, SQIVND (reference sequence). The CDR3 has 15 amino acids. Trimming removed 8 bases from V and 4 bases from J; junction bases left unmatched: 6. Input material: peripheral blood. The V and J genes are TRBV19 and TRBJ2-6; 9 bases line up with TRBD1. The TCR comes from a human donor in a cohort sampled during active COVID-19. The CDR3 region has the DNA TGTGCCAGTGTCGGACAGGGGCCCGGGGCCAACGTCCTGACTTTC. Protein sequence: CASVGQGPGANVLTF.